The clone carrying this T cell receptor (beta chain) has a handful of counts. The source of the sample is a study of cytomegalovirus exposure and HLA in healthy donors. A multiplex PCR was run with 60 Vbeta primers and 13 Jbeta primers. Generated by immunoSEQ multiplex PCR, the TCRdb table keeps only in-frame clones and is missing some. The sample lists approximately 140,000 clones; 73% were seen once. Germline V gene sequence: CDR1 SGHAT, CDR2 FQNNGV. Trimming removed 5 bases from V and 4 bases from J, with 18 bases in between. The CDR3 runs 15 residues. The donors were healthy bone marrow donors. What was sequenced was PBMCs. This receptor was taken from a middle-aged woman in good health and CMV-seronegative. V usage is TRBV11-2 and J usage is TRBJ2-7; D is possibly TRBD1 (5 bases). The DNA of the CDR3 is TGTGCCAGCAGCCCCACAGGAAGGCTAGGATACGAGCAGTACGTC. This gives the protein CASSPTGRLGYEQYV.